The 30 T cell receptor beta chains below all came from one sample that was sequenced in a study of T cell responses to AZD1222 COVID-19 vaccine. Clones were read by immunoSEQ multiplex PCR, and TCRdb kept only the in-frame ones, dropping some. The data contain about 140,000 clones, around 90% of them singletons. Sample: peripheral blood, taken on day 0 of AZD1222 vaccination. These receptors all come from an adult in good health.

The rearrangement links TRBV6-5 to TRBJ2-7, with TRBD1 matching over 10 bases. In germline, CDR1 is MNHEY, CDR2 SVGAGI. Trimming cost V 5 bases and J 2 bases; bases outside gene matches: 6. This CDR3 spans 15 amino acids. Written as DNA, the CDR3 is TGTGCCAGCAGTCGGTCCGGGACAGGGGCCTACGAGCAGTACTTC. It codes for CASSRSGTGAYEQYF.

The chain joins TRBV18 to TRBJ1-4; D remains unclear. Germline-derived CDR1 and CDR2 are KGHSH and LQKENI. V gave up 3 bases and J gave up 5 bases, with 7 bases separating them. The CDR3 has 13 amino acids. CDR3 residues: CASSPGINEKLFF. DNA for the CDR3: TGTGCCAGCTCACCGGGCATCAATGAAAAACTGTTTTTT.

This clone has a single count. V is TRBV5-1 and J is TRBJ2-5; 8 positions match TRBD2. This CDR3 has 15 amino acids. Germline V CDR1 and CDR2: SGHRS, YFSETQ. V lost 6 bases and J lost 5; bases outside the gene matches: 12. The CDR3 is CASMDASGPRETQYF. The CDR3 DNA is TGCGCCAGCATGGATGCTAGCGGGCCCCGGGAGACCCAGTACTTC.

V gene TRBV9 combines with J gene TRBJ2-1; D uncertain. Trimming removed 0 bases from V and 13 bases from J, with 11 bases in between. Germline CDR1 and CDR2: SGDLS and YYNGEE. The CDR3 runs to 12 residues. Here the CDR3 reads CASSVGDGIQFF. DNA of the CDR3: TGTGCCAGCAGCGTAGGAGACGGAATCCAGTTCTTC.

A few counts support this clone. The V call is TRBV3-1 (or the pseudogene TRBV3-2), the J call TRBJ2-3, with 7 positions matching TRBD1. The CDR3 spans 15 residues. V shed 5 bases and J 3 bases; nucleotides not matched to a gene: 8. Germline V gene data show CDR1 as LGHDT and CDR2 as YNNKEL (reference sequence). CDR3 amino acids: CASSFSPGQTDTQYF. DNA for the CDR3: TGTGCCAGCAGCTTTAGCCCGGGACAGACAGATACGCAGTATTTT.

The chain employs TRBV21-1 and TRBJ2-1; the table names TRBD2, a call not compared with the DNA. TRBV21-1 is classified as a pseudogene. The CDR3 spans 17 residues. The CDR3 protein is CASSIGTSGRAYNEQFF. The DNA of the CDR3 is TGTGCCAGCAGCATCGGGACTAGCGGGAGGGCCTACAATGAGCAGTTCTTC.

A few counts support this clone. DNA for the CDR3: TGTGCCACGAGACCAGCGGGTAGAAGGGACACTGAAGCTTTCTTT. Its translation is CATRPAGRRDTEAFF. The gene calls are TRBV6-5 and TRBJ1-1; D not certain. Trimming removed 10 bases from V and 3 bases from J, with 21 bases in between. The germline CDR1 and CDR2 sequences are MNHEY and SVGAGI. The CDR3 is made up of 15 amino acids.

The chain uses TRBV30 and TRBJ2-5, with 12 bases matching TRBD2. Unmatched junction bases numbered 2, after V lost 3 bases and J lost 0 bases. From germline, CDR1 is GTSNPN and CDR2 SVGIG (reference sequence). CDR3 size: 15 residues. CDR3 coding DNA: TGTGCCTGGAGGGGGACTAGCGGGTACCAAGAGACCCAGTACTTC. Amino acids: CAWRGTSGYQETQYF.

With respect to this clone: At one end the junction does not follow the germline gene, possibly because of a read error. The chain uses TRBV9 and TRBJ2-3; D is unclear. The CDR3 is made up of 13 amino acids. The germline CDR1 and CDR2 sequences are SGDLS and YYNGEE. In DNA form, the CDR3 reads TGTGCCAGCAGCGTAGAAAGCAGAGATACGCAGTATTTT. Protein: CASSVESRDTQYF. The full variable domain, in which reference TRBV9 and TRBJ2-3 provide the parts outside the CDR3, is DSGVTQTPKHLITATGQRVTLRCSPRSGDLSVYWYQQSLDQGLQFLIQYYNGEERAKGNILERFSAQQFPDLHSELNLSSLELGDSALYFCASSVESRDTQYFGPGTRLTVL.

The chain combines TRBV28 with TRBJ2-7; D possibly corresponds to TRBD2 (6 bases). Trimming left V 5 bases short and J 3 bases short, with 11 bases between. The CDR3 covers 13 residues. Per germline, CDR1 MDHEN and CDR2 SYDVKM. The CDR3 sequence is CASSPAGDYEQYF. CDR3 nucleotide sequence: TGTGCCAGCAGTCCAGCGGGTGACTACGAGCAGTACTTC.

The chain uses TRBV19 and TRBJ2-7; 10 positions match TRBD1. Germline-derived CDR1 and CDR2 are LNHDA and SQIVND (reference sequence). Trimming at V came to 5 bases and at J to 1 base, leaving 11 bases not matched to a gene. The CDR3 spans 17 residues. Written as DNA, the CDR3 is TGTGCCAGTAGTTGGCGGGGATCGGACAGGGGGTCCTACGAGCAGTACTTC. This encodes CASSWRGSDRGSYEQYF.

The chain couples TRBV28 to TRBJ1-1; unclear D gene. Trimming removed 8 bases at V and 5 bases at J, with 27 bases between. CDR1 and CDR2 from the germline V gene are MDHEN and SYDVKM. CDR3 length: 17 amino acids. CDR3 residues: CASLLSLRRQDGTEAFF. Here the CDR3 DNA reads TGTGCCAGCCTTCTGAGCTTAAGGAGGCAGGATGGGACTGAAGCTTTCTTT.

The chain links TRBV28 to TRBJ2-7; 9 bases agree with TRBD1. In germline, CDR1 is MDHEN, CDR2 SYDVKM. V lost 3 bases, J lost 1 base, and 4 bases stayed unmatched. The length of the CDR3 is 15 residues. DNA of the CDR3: TGTGCCAGCAGTTTGGTGGGACAGGGATCCTACGAGCAGTACTTC. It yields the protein CASSLVGQGSYEQYF.

This chain's CDR3 is CASSHWGGRSNQPQHF. CDR3 DNA sequence: TGTGCCAGCAGCCACTGGGGGGGAAGGAGCAATCAGCCCCAGCATTTT. V usage is TRBV3-1 (or the pseudogene TRBV3-2) and J usage is TRBJ1-5, with D maybe TRBD1 (5 bases). Trimming took off 3 bases at V and 1 base at J, with 13 bases between the two ends. CDR3 length: 16 amino acids. The germline gives CDR1 LGHDT, CDR2 YNNKEL (reference sequence).

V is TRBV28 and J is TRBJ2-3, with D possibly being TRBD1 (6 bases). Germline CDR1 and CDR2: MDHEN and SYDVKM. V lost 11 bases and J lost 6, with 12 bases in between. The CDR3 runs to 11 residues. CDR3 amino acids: CAAQGRDTQYF. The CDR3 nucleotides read TGTGCCGCCCAGGGGCGCGATACGCAGTATTTT.

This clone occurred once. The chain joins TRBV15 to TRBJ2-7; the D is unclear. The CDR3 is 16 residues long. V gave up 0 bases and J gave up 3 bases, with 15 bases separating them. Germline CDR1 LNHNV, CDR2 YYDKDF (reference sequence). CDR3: CATSRESGRRGYEQYF. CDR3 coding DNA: TGTGCCACCAGCAGAGAGTCGGGCAGGAGAGGCTACGAGCAGTACTTC.

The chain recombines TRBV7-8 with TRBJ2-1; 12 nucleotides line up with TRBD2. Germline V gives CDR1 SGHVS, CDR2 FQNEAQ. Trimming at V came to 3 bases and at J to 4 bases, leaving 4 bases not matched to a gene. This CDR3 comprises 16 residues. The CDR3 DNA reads TGTGCCAGCAGCTTGACTAGCGGGGGTGCTTACAATGAGCAGTTCTTC. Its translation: CASSLTSGGAYNEQFF.

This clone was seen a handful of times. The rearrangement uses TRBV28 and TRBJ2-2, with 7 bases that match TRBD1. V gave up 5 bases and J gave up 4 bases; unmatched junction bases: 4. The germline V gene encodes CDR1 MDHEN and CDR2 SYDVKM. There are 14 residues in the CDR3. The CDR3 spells CASSPGTATGELFF. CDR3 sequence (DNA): TGTGCCAGCAGTCCCGGGACAGCCACCGGGGAGCTGTTTTTT.

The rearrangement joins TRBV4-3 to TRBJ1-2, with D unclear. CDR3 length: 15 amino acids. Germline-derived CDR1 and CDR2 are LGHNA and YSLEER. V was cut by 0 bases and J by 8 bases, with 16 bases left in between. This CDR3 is CASSQDWRPTEGYTF. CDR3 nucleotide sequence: TGCGCCAGCAGCCAAGATTGGAGACCTACGGAAGGCTACACCTTC.

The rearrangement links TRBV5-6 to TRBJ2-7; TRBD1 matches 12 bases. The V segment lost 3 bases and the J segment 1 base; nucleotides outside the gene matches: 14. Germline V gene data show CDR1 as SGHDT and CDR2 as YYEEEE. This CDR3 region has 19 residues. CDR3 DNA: TGTGCCAGCAGCTCAGCCCGGGACAGGGGGCTTATAACTTCCTACGAGCAGTACTTC. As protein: CASSSARDRGLITSYEQYF. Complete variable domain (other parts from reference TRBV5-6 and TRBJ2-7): DAGVTQSPTHLIKTRGQQVTLRCSPKSGHDTVSWYQQALGQGPQFIFQYYEEEERQRGNFPDRFSGHQFPNYSSELNVNALLLGDSALYLCASSSARDRGLITSYEQYFGPGTRLTVT.

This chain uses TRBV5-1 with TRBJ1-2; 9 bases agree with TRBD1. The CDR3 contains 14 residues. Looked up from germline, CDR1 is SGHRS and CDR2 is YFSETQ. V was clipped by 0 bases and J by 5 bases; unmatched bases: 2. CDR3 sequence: CASSLGGQGYGYTF. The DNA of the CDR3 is TGCGCCAGCAGCTTGGGGGGACAGGGATATGGCTACACCTTC.

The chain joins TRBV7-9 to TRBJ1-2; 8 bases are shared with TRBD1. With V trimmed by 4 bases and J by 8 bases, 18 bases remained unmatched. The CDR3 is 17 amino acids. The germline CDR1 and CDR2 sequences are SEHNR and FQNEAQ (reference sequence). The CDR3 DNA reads TGTGCCAGCAGCTCACAAACCGGGACAGGATCCTTTGTGGGCTACACCTTC. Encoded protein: CASSSQTGTGSFVGYTF.

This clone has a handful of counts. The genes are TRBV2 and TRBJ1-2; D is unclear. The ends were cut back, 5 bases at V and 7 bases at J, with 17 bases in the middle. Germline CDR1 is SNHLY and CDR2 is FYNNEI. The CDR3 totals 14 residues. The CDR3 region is CASSPGWASGGYTF. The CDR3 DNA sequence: TGTGCCAGCAGTCCAGGTTGGGCCAGCGGTGGCTACACCTTC.

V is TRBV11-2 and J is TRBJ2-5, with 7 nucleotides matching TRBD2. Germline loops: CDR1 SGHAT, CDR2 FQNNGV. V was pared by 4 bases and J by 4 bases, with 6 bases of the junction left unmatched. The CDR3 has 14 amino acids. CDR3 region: CASSSNWGGETQYF. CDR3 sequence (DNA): TGTGCCAGCAGCTCCAACTGGGGGGGAGAGACCCAGTACTTC.

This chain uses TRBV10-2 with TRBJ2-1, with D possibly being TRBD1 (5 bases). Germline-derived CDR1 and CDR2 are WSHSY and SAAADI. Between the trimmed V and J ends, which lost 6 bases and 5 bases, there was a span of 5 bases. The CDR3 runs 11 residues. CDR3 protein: CASRQDNEQFF. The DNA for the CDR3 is TGCGCCAGCAGACAGGACAATGAGCAGTTCTTC.

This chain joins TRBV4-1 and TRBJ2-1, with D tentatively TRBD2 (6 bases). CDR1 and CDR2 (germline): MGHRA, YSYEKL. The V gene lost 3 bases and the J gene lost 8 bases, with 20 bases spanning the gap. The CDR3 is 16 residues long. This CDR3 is CASSQGETSSVHEQFF. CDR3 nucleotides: TGCGCCAGCAGCCAGGGGGAGACTAGTTCCGTTCATGAGCAGTTCTTC.

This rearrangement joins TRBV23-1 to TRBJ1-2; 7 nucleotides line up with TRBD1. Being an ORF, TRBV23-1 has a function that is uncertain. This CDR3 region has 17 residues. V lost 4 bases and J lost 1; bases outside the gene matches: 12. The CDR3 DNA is TGCGCCAGCAGTCCAGGGGGACGTCTTATCGTTAACTATGGCTACACCTTC. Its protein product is CASSPGGRLIVNYGYTF.

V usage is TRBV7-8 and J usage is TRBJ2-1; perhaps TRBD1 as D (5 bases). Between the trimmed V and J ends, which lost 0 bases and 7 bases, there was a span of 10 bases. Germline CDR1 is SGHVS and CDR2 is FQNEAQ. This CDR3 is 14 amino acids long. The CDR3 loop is CASSLARRGNEQFF. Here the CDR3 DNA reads TGTGCCAGCAGCTTAGCGAGAAGGGGAAATGAGCAGTTCTTC.

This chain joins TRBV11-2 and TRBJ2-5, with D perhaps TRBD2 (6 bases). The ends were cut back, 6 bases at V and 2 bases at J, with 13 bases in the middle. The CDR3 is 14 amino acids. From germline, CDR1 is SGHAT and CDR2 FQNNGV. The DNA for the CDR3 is TGTGCCAGCAGAAAGCCGGGAGATCAAGAGACCCAGTACTTC. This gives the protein CASRKPGDQETQYF.

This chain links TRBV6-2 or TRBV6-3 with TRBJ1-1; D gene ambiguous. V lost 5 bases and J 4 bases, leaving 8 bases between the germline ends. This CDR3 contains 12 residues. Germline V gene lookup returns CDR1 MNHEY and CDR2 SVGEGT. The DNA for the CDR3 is TGTGCCAGCAGTGAGAGAATCACTGAAGCTTTCTTT. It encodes CASSERITEAFF.